This T cell receptor (beta chain) was sequenced for a study of beta chain features in type 1 diabetes. About the study: Patient and healthy donor groups were alike in age, gender and cell yields. All samples together contributed some 100,000,000 sorted cells for examination.

cDNA synthesis used the whole RNA isolate, giving expressed TCRB sequences. The table came from immunoSEQ multiplex PCR; TCRdb's copy has only in-frame clones and leaves some out. Altogether about 360,000 clones are present, around 12% being singletons, with the ten largest covering less than 0.02%. Deletions cut 0 bases from V and 0 bases from J, with 14 bases between. This CDR3 is 17 amino acids long. CDR1 and CDR2 (germline): LGHNA, YNFKEQ. This receptor was identified in a man aged 18-30 years in good health. The sequenced sample consisted of naive CD4+ T cells from blood. The V and J genes are TRBV4-2 and TRBJ2-5, with TRBD2 as a possible D gene (6 bases). The CDR3 here is CASSQDSGGVYQETQYF. CDR3 DNA: TGTGCCAGCAGCCAAGATTCGGGCGGGGTGTACCAAGAGACCCAGTACTTC.